This passage covers 5 T cell receptor beta chains from one sample sequenced in a study of shared clonotypes between healthy human individuals. The method was immunoSEQ multiplex PCR; TCRdb's version includes in-frame clones alone and lacks a portion of them. The top ten hold 0.36% of the sample, which has 2 million to 3 million clones, more than 85% seen once. The material sequenced was naive CD4+ T cells from PBMCs. The subset: CD45RA+ positively selected. The receptors shown here come from a man aged 18 to 30 in good health. Some clones in this sample may be carry-over from other donors' samples.

The chain has TRBV7-9 and TRBJ2-1; a weak D match, TRBD1 (7 bases). Trimming took off 5 bases at V and 4 bases at J, with 12 bases between the two ends. Germline V gene sequence: CDR1 SEHNR, CDR2 FQNEAQ (reference sequence). The CDR3 length is 14 residues. CDR3 protein: CASSPRGQYNEQFF. DNA for the CDR3: TGTGCCAGCAGCCCGCGGGGACAGTACAATGAGCAGTTCTTC.

This chain joins TRBV7-6 and TRBJ1-1; D uncertain. This CDR3 is 16 amino acids long. V lost 2 bases and J lost 0, with 13 bases in between. Germline CDR1 is SGHVS and CDR2 is FNYEAQ. The CDR3 here is CASSLTLGEMNTEAFF. The CDR3, as DNA: TGTGCCAGCAGCTTAACTCTGGGAGAGATGAACACTGAAGCTTTCTTT.

The chain couples TRBV11-2 to TRBJ2-5; D is possibly TRBD2 (6 bases). This CDR3 contains 15 residues. CDR1 is SGHAT and CDR2 is FQNNGV in the germline V gene. Trimming shortened V by 2 bases and J by 5 bases, and 15 bases separated the two germline ends. CDR3: CASSLLQGGGETQYF. DNA of the CDR3: TGTGCCAGCAGCTTACTCCAGGGCGGAGGGGAGACCCAGTACTTC.

V gene TRBV5-3 combines with J gene TRBJ1-1, with 9 nucleotides matching TRBD1. Being an ORF, TRBV5-3 has a function that is uncertain. V lost 4 bases to trimming and J lost 4 bases; unmatched junction nucleotides: 2. CDR3 length: 13 residues. The CDR3 bases are TGTGCCAGAAGCCAGACAGGGGGCACTGAAGCTTTCTTT. Its protein product is CARSQTGGTEAFF.

The chain carries TRBV28 and TRBJ1-6; no firm D call. Trimming took 4 bases from V and 14 from J, leaving 12 bases between them. Germline loops: CDR1 MDHEN, CDR2 SYDVKM. The CDR3 totals 12 residues. This CDR3 reads CASSSSSLALHF. The CDR3 DNA reads as TGTGCCAGCAGTTCTAGTTCATTGGCCCTCCACTTT.